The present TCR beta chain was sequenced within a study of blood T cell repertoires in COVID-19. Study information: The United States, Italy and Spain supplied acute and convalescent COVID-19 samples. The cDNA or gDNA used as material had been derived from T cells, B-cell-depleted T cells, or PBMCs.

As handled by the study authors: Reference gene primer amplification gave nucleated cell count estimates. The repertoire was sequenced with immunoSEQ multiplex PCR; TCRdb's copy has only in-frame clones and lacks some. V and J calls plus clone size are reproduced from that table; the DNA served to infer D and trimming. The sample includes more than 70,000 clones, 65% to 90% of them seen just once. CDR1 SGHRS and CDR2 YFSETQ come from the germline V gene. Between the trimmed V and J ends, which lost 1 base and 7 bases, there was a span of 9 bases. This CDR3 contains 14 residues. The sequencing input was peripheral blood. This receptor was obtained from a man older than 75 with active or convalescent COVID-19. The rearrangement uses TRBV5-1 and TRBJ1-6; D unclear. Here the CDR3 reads CASSLSLTNSPLHF. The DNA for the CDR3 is TGCGCCAGCAGCTTGTCGCTGACAAATTCACCCCTCCACTTT.